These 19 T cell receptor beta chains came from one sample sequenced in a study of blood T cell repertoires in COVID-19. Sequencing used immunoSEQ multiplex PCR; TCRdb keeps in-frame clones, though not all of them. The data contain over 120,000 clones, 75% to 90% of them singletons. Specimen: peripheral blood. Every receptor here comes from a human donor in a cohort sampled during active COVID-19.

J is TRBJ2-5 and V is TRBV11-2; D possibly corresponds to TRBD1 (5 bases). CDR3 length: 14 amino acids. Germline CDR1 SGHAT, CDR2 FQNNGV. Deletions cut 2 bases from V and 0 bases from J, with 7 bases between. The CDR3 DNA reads TGTGCCAGCAGCTTAATCAGGGACCAAGAGACCCAGTACTTC. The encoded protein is CASSLIRDQETQYF.

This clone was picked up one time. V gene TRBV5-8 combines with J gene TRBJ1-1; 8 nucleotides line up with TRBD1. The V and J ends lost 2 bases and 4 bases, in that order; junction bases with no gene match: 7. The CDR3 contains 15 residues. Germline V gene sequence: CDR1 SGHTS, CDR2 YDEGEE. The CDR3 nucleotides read TGTGCCAGCAGCTTTGGACAGGGTGGATCCACTGAAGCTTTCTTT. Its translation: CASSFGQGGSTEAFF.

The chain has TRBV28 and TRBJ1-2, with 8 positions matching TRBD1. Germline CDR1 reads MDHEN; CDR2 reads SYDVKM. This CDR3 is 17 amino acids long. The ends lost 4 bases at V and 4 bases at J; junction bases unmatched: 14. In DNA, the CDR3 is TGTGCCAGCAGTTCACGACAGGGGCCTGCCGATTTCTATGGCTACACCTTC. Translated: CASSSRQGPADFYGYTF.

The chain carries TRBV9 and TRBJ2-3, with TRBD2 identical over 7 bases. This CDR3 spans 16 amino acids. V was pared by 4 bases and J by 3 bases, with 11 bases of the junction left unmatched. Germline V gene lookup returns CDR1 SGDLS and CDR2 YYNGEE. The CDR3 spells CASSYRLADPTDTQYF. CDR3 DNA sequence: TGTGCCAGCAGCTATCGACTAGCTGACCCGACAGATACGCAGTATTTT.

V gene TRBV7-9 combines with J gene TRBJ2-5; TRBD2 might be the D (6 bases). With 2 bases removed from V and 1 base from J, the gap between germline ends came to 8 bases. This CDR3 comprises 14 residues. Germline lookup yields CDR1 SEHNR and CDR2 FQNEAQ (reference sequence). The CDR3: CASSLPGLQETQYF. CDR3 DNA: TGTGCCAGCAGCTTACCGGGACTCCAAGAGACCCAGTACTTC.

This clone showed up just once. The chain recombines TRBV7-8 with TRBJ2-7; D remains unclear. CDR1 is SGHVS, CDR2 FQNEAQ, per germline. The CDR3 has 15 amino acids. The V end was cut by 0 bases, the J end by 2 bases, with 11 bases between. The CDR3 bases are TGTGCCAGCAGCTTAGCGGGCAGGTCTCCCTACGAGCAGTACTTC. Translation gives CASSLAGRSPYEQYF. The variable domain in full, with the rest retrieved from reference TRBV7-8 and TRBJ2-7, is GAGVSQSPRYKVAKRGQDVALRCDPISGHVSLFWYQQALGQGPEFLTYFQNEAQLDKSGLPSDRFFAERPEGSVSTLKIQRTQQEDSAVYLCASSLAGRSPYEQYFGPGTRLTVT.

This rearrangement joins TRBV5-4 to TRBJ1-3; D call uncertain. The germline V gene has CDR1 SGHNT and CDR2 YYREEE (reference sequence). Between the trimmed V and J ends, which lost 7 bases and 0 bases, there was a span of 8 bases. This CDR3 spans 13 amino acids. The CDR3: CASAQNSGNTIYF. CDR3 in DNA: TGTGCCAGCGCACAGAACTCTGGAAACACCATATATTTT. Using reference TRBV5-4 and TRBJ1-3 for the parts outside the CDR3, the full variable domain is ETGVTQSPTHLIKTRGQQVTLRCSSQSGHNTVSWYQQALGQGPQFIFQYYREEENGRGNFPPRFSGLQFPNYSSELNVNALELDDSALYLCASAQNSGNTIYFGEGSWLTVV.

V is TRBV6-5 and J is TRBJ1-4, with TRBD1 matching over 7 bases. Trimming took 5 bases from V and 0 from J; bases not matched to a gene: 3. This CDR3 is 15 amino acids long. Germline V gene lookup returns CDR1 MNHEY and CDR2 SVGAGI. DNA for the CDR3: TGTGCCAGCAGTCCCGGACAGGCAACTAATGAAAAACTGTTTTTT. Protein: CASSPGQATNEKLFF.

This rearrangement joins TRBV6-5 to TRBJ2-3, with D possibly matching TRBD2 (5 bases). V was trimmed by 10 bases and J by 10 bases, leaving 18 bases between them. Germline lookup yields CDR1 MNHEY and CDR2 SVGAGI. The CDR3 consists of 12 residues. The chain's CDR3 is CATQGSSGAQYF. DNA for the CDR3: TGTGCCACCCAAGGGAGTTCTGGCGCGCAGTATTTT.

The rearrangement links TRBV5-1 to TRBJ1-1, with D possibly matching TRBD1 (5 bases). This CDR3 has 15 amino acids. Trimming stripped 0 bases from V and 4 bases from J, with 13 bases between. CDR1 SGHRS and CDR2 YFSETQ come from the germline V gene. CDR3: CASSLDRLLPTEAFF. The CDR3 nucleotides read TGCGCCAGCAGCTTGGACAGGCTCCTCCCCACTGAAGCTTTCTTT. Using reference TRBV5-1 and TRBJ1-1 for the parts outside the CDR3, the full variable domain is KAGVTQTPRYLIKTRGQQVTLSCSPISGHRSVSWYQQTPGQGLQFLFEYFSETQRNKGNFPGRFSGRQFSNSRSEMNVSTLELGDSALYLCASSLDRLLPTEAFFGQGTRLTVV.

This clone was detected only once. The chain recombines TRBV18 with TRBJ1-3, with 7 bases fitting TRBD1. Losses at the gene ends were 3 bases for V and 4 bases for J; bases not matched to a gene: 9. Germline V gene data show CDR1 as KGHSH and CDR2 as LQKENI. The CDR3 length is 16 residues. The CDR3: CASSPGPTGAGNTIYF. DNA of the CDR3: TGTGCCAGCTCACCGGGCCCTACAGGGGCAGGAAACACCATATATTTT.

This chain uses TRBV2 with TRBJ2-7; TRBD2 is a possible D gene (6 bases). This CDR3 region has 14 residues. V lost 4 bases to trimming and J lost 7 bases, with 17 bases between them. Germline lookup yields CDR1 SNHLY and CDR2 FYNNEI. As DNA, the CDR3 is TGTGCCAGCAGTGTAGGGACTTCCGCCACTGAGCAGTACGTC. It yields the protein CASSVGTSATEQYV.

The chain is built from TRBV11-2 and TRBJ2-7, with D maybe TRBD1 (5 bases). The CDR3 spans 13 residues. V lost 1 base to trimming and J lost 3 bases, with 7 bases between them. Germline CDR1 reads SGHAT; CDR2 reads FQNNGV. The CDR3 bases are TGTGCCAGCAGCTTAGGACAGCTCTACGAGCAGTACTTC. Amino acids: CASSLGQLYEQYF.

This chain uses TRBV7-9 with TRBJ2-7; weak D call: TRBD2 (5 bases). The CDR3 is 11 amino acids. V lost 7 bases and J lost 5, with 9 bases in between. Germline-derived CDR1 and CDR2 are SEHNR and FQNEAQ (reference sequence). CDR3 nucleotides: TGTGCCAGCACTGAGGGCAACGAGCAGTACGTC. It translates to CASTEGNEQYV.

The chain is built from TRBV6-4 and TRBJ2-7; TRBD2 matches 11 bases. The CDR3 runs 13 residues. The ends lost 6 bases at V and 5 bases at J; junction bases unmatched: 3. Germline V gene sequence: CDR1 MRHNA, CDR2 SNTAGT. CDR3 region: CASRTSGDHEQYV. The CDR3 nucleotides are TGTGCCAGCAGGACTAGCGGGGACCACGAGCAGTACGTC.

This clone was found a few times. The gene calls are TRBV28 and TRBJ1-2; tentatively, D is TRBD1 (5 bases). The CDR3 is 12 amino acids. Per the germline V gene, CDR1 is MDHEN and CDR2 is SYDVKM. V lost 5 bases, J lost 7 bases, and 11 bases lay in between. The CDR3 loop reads CASSTQGTGYTF. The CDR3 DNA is TGTGCCAGCAGTACGCAGGGTACTGGCTACACCTTC.

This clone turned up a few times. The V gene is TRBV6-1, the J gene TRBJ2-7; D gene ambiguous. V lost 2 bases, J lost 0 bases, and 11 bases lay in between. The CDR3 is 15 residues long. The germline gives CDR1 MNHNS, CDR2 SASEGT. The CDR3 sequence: CASSEQAGSSYEQYF. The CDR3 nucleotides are TGTGCCAGCAGTGAACAGGCAGGAAGCTCCTACGAGCAGTACTTC.

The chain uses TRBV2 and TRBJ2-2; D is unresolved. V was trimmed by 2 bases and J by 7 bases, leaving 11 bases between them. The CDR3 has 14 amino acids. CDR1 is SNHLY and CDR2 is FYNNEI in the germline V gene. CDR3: CASSEQSVGGELFF. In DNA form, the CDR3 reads TGTGCCAGCAGTGAACAGTCAGTTGGCGGGGAGCTGTTTTTT.

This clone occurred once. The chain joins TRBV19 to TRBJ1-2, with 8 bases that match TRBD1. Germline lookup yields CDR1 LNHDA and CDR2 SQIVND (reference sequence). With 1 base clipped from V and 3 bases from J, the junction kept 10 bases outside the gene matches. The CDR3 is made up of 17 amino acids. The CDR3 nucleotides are TGTGCCAGTAGTATAGGGGCAGGGGGCGATCGAGACTATGGCTACACCTTC. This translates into CASSIGAGGDRDYGYTF. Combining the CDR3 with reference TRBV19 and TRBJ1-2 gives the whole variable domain DGGITQSPKYLFRKEGQNVTLSCEQNLNHDAMYWYRQDPGQGLRLIYYSQIVNDFQKGDIAEGYSVSREKKESFPLTVTSAQKNPTAFYLCASSIGAGGDRDYGYTFGSGTRLTVV.